This is a list of T cell receptor beta chains from one sample in a study of cytomegalovirus exposure and HLA in healthy donors. Assay used: immunoSEQ multiplex PCR; TCRdb lists only in-frame clones, some missing. The sample holds 90,000 or so clones, about four fifths seen once. Sample: PBMCs. These receptors all stem from a man aged 55 to 70 in good health and CMV-seronegative. The CDR3 runs from the conserved cysteine through the conserved F or W. D genes are given only for firm matches. For some rows the clone size is stated as once, few or many, or as a class when expanded; others skip it.

J	D	size	V	CDR3	DNA
TRBJ2-3	TRBD2	-	TRBV2	CASSDDGGAADTQYF	TGTGCCAGCAGTGACGACGGGGGGGCCGCAGATACGCAGTATTTT
TRBJ1-2	-	-	TRBV4-2	CASRPSGGRGALYGYTF	TGTGCCAGCAGACCATCGGGGGGCCGGGGAGCCCTTTATGGCTACACCTTC
TRBJ2-3	-	-	TRBV10-1	CATLRTSHPHASTDTQYF	TGCGCCACTCTCCGGACTTCTCACCCCCACGCTAGCACAGATACGCAGTATTTT
TRBJ2-3	-	once	TRBV11-3	CASSSVAGADTQYF	TGTGCCAGCAGCTCTGTAGCAGGGGCAGATACGCAGTATTTT
TRBJ1-3	TRBD1	few	TRBV4-2	CASSRNRGLGNTIYF	TGTGCCAGCAGCCGTAACAGGGGGCTTGGAAACACCATATATTTT
TRBJ2-3	TRBD2	-	TRBV6-5	CASTPPGLADTQYF	TGTGCCAGCACTCCCCCGGGACTAGCGGATACGCAGTATTTT
TRBJ2-1	TRBD2	-	TRBV5-1	CASSFASGGNHNEQFF	TGCGCCAGCAGCTTCGCTAGCGGGGGGAATCACAATGAGCAGTTCTTC
TRBJ2-6	-	-	TRBV5-5	CASSRYLGSGANVLTF	TGTGCCAGCAGCCGATACCTCGGCTCTGGGGCCAACGTCCTGACTTTC
TRBJ1-5	-	-	TRBV9	CASSVLPGDQPQHF	TGTGCCAGCAGCGTTCTGCCAGGCGATCAGCCCCAGCATTTT
TRBJ2-2	-	few	TRBV5-6	CASSFASGELFF	TGTGCCAGCAGCTTCGCGTCCGGGGAGCTGTTTTTT
TRBJ1-6	TRBD1	-	TRBV7-9	CSIDREQNNSPLHF	TGTTCCATCGACAGGGAGCAAAATAATTCACCCCTCCACTTT
TRBJ2-3	TRBD1	-	TRBV9	CASSVVGTGGGHATDTQYF	TGTGCCAGCAGCGTAGTTGGGACAGGGGGCGGCCATGCCACAGATACGCAGTATTTT
TRBJ2-2	TRBD2	once	TRBV7-3	CASSPLAAPTGELFF	TGTGCCAGCAGCCCACTAGCGGCCCCTACCGGGGAGCTGTTTTTT
TRBJ1-3	-	-	TRBV30	CAWTPGGGNTIYF	TGTGCCTGGACTCCCGGAGGTGGAAACACCATATATTTT
TRBJ1-2	-	-	TRBV7-9	CASSLGRGRNYGYTF	TGTGCCAGCAGCTTAGGTAGGGGAAGGAACTATGGCTACACCTTC
TRBJ1-6	-	few	TRBV6-1	CASSDRDNSPLHF	TGTGCCAGCAGTGACAGGGATAATTCACCCCTCCACTTT
TRBJ2-7	-	once	TRBV19	CASTPSPGSYEQYF	TGTGCCAGTACCCCATCGCCGGGGTCCTACGAGCAGTACTTC
TRBJ1-1	-	once	TRBV9	CASSAYPLGPEAFF	TGTGCCAGCAGCGCCTACCCTCTGGGCCCTGAAGCTTTCTTT
TRBJ1-5	TRBD1	few	TRBV4-2	CASSQVAGGSNQPQHF	TGTGCCAGCAGCCAAGTCGCAGGGGGCAGCAATCAGCCCCAGCATTTT
TRBJ2-7	-	-	TRBV6-5	CASSSSGMPYEQYF	TGTGCCAGCAGTTCGTCCGGGATGCCATACGAGCAGTACTTC
TRBJ2-3	-	-	TRBV11-2	CASRVQGFGTDAQYF	TGTGCCAGCAGGGTACAGGGTTTTGGCACAGATGCGCAGTATTTT
TRBJ2-5	-	-	TRBV2	CASSVVSQETQYF	TGTGCCAGCAGTGTCGTGAGCCAAGAGACCCAGTACTTC
TRBJ2-2	-	few	TRBV19	CASSTGSGELFF	TGTGCCAGTAGCACAGGGTCCGGGGAGCTGTTTTTT
TRBJ2-7	-	-	TRBV9	CASSVDGGYEQYF	TGTGCCAGCAGCGTAGACGGGGGTTACGAGCAGTACTTC
TRBJ1-2	-	-	TRBV27	CASSTGTLYGYTF	TGTGCCAGCAGTACCGGGACACTGTATGGCTACACCTTC
TRBJ2-3	-	-	TRBV5-6	CASGLRDNTQYF	TGTGCCAGCGGACTAAGGGATAATACGCAGTATTTT
TRBJ2-3	TRBD2	many	TRBV6-4	CASSDSRGGTDTQYF	TGTGCCAGCAGTGACTCGCGGGGGGGCACAGATACGCAGTATTTT
TRBJ2-3	TRBD2	-	TRBV7-8	CASSPLWTSGLDTQYF	TGTGCCAGCAGCCCCCTATGGACTAGCGGCTTAGATACGCAGTATTTT
TRBJ2-1	-	-	TRBV2	CASNGTPEQFF	TGTGCCAGCAATGGCACCCCGGAGCAGTTCTTC
TRBJ1-1	-	-	TRBV27	CASSLVGGPAMAFF	TGTGCCAGCAGTTTGGTGGGGGGGCCGGCTATGGCTTTCTTT
TRBJ2-7	-	once	TRBV9	CASSTGWGAYEQYF	TGTGCCAGCAGCACCGGTTGGGGGGCCTACGAGCAGTACTTC
TRBJ2-7	-	-	TRBV18	CASSPAGSTYEQYF	TGTGCCAGCTCACCAGCGGGGTCGACCTACGAGCAGTACTTC
TRBJ2-5	-	-	TRBV19	CASSHRAAETQYF	TGTGCCAGTTCCCACAGGGCGGCGGAGACCCAGTACTTC
TRBJ1-1	-	-	TRBV30	CAWMGGVGVTEAFF	TGTGCCTGGATGGGGGGGGTAGGAGTCACTGAAGCTTTCTTT
TRBJ1-5	TRBD1	-	TRBV2	CASNQDRGNQPQHF	TGTGCCAGCAACCAAGACAGGGGCAATCAGCCCCAGCATTTT
TRBJ1-6	-	-	TRBV18	CASSPPGGGGDSPLHF	TGTGCCAGCTCACCACCGGGAGGGGGAGGTGATTCACCCCTCCACTTT
TRBJ2-7	-	-	TRBV6-5	CASSYSEPHSYEQYF	TGTGCCAGCAGTTACTCGGAGCCCCATTCCTACGAGCAGTACTTC
TRBJ1-3	-	-	TRBV25-1	CASSGLGQQYRNTIYF	TGTGCCAGCAGTGGGCTAGGACAGCAGTACCGAAACACCATATATTTT
TRBJ1-5	TRBD1	few	TRBV5-1	CASSLEGGQQPQHF	TGCGCCAGCAGCTTGGAAGGGGGCCAACAGCCCCAGCATTTT
TRBJ1-1	-	-	TRBV29-1	CSVRNLADMNTEAFF	TGCAGCGTCCGCAATTTGGCCGACATGAACACTGAAGCTTTCTTT
TRBJ2-2	-	-	TRBV7-9	CSSSLVVGGPGELFF	TGTTCCAGCAGCTTAGTGGTCGGGGGGCCCGGGGAGCTGTTTTTT
TRBJ1-5	-	few	TRBV4-1	CASSQRVEQPQHF	TGCGCCAGCAGCCAGCGGGTGGAGCAGCCCCAGCATTTT
TRBJ2-3	-	few	TRBV21-1	CASSKRTSGGAIDTQYF	TGTGCCAGCAGCAAGCGGACTAGCGGGGGGGCCATAGATACGCAGTATTTT
TRBJ2-5	TRBD2	-	TRBV5-4	CASSLYGRGDQETQYF	TGTGCCAGCAGCTTGTATGGGCGGGGGGACCAAGAGACCCAGTACTTC
TRBJ2-3	-	-	TRBV11-3	CASSPSSTDTQYF	TGTGCCAGCAGCCCTTCTAGCACAGATACGCAGTATTTT
TRBJ1-5	-	-	TRBV7-8	CASSLPGGDQPQHF	TGTGCCAGCAGCTTGCCTGGGGGCGATCAGCCCCAGCATTTT
TRBJ2-5	-	-	TRBV30	CAWSVLGLESETQYF	TGTGCCTGGAGTGTATTGGGGCTAGAGTCAGAGACCCAGTACTTC
TRBJ1-2	TRBD1	-	TRBV6-5	CAAGTEANYGYTF	TGTGCCGCCGGGACAGAAGCTAACTATGGCTACACCTTC
TRBJ2-7	-	once	TRBV9	CASSALGGGGYEQYF	TGTGCCAGCAGCGCCCTGGGGGGTGGAGGGTACGAGCAGTACTTC
TRBJ1-4	-	-	TRBV11-3	CASSRDNEKLFF	TGTGCCAGCAGCCGGGACAACGAAAAACTGTTTTTT
TRBJ2-1	-	once	TRBV1	CTSSQEIQRGGNEQFF	TGCACCAGCAGCCAAGAAATTCAGCGGGGGGGGAATGAGCAGTTCTTC
TRBJ2-2	TRBD2	once	TRBV10-1	CASSESTSPDTGELFF	TGCGCCAGCAGTGAGTCGACTAGCCCCGACACCGGGGAGCTGTTTTTT